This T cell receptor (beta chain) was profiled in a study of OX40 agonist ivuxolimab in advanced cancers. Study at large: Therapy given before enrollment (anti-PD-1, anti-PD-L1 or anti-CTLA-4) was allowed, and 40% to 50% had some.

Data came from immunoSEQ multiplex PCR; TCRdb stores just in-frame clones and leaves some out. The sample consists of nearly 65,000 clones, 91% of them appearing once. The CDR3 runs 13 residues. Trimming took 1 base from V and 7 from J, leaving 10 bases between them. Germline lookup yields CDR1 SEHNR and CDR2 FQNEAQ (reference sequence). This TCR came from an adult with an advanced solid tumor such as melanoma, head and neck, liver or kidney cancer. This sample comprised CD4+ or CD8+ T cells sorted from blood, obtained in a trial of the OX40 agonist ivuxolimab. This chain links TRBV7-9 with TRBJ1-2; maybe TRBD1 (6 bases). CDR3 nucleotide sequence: TGTGCCAGCAGCTTAGAGGGGGTCTTTGGCTACACCTTC. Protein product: CASSLEGVFGYTF.